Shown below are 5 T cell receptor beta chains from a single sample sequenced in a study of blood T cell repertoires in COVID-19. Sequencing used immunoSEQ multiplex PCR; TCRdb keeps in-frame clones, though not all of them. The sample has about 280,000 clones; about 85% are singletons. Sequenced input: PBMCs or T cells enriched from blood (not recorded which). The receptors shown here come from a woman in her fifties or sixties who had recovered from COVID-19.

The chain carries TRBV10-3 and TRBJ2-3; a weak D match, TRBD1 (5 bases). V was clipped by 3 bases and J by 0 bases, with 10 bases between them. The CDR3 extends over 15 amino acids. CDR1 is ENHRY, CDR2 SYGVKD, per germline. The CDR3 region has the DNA TGTGCCATCAGTGATCAGACAGCAAGCACAGATACGCAGTATTTT. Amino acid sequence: CAISDQTASTDTQYF.

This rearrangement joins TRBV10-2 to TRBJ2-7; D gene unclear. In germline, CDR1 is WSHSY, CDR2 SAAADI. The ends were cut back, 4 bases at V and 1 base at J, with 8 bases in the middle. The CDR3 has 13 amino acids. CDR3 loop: CASSASDSYEQYF. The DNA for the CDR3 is TGCGCCAGCAGTGCCAGCGATTCCTACGAGCAGTACTTC.

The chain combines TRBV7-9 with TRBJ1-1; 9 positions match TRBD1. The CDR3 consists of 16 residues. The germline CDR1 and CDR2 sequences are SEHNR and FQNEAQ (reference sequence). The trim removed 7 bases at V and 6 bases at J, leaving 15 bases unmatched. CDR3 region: CASIGDRDQVNPEAFF. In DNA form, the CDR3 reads TGTGCCAGCATCGGGGACAGGGATCAAGTTAATCCTGAAGCTTTCTTT.

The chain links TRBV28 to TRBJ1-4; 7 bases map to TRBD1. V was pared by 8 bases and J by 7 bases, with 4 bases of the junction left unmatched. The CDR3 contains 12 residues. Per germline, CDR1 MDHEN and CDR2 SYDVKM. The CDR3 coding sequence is TGTGCCAGCCGACAGGGAGGTGAAAAACTGTTTTTT. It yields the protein CASRQGGEKLFF.

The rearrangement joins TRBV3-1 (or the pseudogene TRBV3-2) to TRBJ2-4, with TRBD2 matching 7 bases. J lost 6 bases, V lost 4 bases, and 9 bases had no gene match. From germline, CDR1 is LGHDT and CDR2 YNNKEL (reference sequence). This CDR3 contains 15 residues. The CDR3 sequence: CASSLTAGAGNIQYF. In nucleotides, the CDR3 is TGTGCCAGCAGCCTAACGGCGGGAGCGGGAAACATTCAGTACTTC.